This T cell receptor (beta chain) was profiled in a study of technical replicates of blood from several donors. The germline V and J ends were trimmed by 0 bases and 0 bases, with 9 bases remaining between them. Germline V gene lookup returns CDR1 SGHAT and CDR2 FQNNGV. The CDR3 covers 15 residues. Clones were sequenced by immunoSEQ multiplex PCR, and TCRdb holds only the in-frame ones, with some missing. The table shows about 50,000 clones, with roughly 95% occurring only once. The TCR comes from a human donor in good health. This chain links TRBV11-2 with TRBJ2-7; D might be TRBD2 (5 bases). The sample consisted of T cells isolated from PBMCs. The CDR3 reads CASSLEVGSSYEQYF. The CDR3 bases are TGTGCCAGCAGCTTAGAGGTAGGGAGCTCCTACGAGCAGTACTTC. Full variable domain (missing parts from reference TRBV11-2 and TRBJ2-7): EAGVAQSPRYKIIEKRQSVAFWCNPISGHATLYWYQQILGQGPKLLIQFQNNGVVDDSQLPKDRFSAERLKGVDSTLKIQPAKLEDSAVYLCASSLEVGSSYEQYFGPGTRLTVT.